The rows below give T cell receptor beta chains drawn from one sample of a study of beta chain features in type 1 diabetes. Using immunoSEQ multiplex PCR, the repertoire was profiled, and TCRdb retains in-frame clones only, with some absent. The sample yields some 640,000 clones, over 13% seen once. Sequencing was done on a sample of naive CD4+ T cells from blood. The receptor source for this set is a man between 18 and 29 years old with type 1 diabetes. CDR3s include the opening cysteine and the closing phenylalanine or tryptophan. The D gene is left open where the match is weak. Only some rows state a clone size, as once, few, many or a class for expanded clones.

d_call | clone_size | j_call | v_call | cdr3_nt | cdr3_aa
- | few | TRBJ2-3 | TRBV10-3 | TGTGCCGTCCGAGGGTTCAGCACAGATACGCAGTATTTT | CAVRGFSTDTQYF
TRBD2 | - | TRBJ2-2 | TRBV30 | TGTGCCTGGAGCTTCCTTAGCGGGACGAACACCGGGGAGCTGTTTTTT | CAWSFLSGTNTGELFF
TRBD1 | - | TRBJ1-3 | TRBV5-4 | TGTGCCAGCAGCTCGGGGACAGGCTCTGGAAACACCATATATTTT | CASSSGTGSGNTIYF
- | - | TRBJ1-2 | TRBV30 | TGTGCCTGGAGTGCAGGGGCTAACTATGGCTACACCTTC | CAWSAGANYGYTF
TRBD2 | few | TRBJ2-1 | TRBV7-2 | TGTGCCAGCAGCTCCCTAGCGGGGGGGCCGGGGAATGAGCAGTTCTTC | CASSSLAGGPGNEQFF
- | few | TRBJ2-3 | TRBV10-3 | TGTGCCATCAGTGAGTTAGGCACAGATACGCAGTATTTT | CAISELGTDTQYF
- | - | TRBJ1-6 | TRBV30 | TGTGCCTGGAGTGTTGCCAAGGAGTTTATTTCACCCCTCCACTTT | CAWSVAKEFISPLHF
- | - | TRBJ1-1 | TRBV28 | TGTGCCACCAGGAGCGGGAGCACTGAAGCTTTCTTT | CATRSGSTEAFF
TRBD1 | - | TRBJ2-2 | TRBV5-4 | TGTGCCAGCAGCCCCGGGGGACAGGGGCGGGACACCGGGGAGCTGTTTTTT | CASSPGGQGRDTGELFF
TRBD1 | few | TRBJ2-7 | TRBV5-1 | TGCGCCAGCAGCGAAGGGACAGCGGCTTGGGAGCAGTACTTC | CASSEGTAAWEQYF